This T cell receptor beta chain was retrieved from a study of T cells in localized non-small cell lung cancer. The CDR3 extends over 14 amino acids. Germline-derived CDR1 and CDR2 are SGHTA and FQGTGA. Trimming shortened V by 1 base and J by 5 bases, and 12 bases separated the two germline ends. Sequenced by immunoSEQ multiplex PCR; TCRdb stores in-frame clones only, minus some. The sample comprises over 20,000 clones, around 93% of which are singletons, and approximately 3.9% rests with the top ten. This receptor was obtained from a female donor older than 55 with stage II squamous cell lung carcinoma. The source material was peripheral blood, sampled before any cancer treatment. The chain links TRBV7-3 to TRBJ2-7, with a tentative D call TRBD2 (6 bases). For the CDR3, the DNA is TGTGCCAGCAGCTTAAAAGCGGGTTTCAACGAGCAGTACTTC. It is translated as CASSLKAGFNEQYF.